This T cell receptor (beta chain) came from a study of immune evolution from preneoplasia to lung adenocarcinoma. The method was immunoSEQ multiplex PCR; TCRdb's version includes in-frame clones alone and lacks a portion of them. The table has over 30,000 clones, around 74% seen once; the top ten hold approximately 6.1%. The ends were cut back, 1 base at V and 3 bases at J, with 10 bases in the middle. The germline V gene has CDR1 SGDLS and CDR2 YYNGEE. The CDR3 length is 15 residues. Overall study findings and caveats: T cell clonality was higher in KRAS-mutant than EGFR-mutant or wild-type nodules. Top clone frequencies peaked in normal lung, apparently declining through invasive adenocarcinoma.

Two lung cancer pathologists independently confirmed each histologic diagnosis. Nucleic acids came from premalignant or tumor cells enriched by macro-dissection. With respect to this clone: Its specificity is not known.

This sequence was found in a person in their 60s with lung adenocarcinoma. This sequence joins TRBV9 and TRBJ2-2; D unresolved. The material sequenced was FFPE invasive lung adenocarcinoma tissue. Written as DNA, the CDR3 is TGTGCCAGCAGCGTAACAAGTTTGGACACCGGGGAGCTGTTTTTT. The encoded protein is CASSVTSLDTGELFF.